One and the same sample provided the 3 T cell receptor beta chains below, sequenced in a study of cytomegalovirus exposure and HLA in healthy donors. It was with 60 Vbeta and 13 Jbeta primers that the PCR ran. Clones were sequenced by immunoSEQ multiplex PCR, and TCRdb holds only the in-frame ones, with some missing. The table for this sample gives about 91,000 clones. Material: PBMCs. All receptors come from a woman in her 30s in good health and CMV-seronegative.

The chain has TRBV2 and TRBJ2-3; D remains unclear. Trimming pared 6 bases from V and 4 bases from J, leaving 5 bases between. This CDR3 spans 11 amino acids. Germline CDR1 reads SNHLY; CDR2 reads FYNNEI. This CDR3 is CASRGPDTQYF. As DNA, the CDR3 is TGTGCCAGCAGGGGCCCAGATACGCAGTATTTT.

The gene calls are TRBV28 and TRBJ2-7; the D gene is possibly TRBD2 (5 bases). Germline CDR1 MDHEN, CDR2 SYDVKM. This CDR3 is 15 amino acids long. Trimming shortened V by 3 bases and J by 0 bases, and 12 bases separated the two germline ends. The CDR3 sequence is CASSFVGDVSYEQYF. In DNA form, the CDR3 reads TGTGCCAGCAGTTTTGTGGGAGACGTCTCCTACGAGCAGTACTTC. Using reference TRBV28 and TRBJ2-7 for the parts outside the CDR3, the full variable domain is DVKVTQSSRYLVKRTGEKVFLECVQDMDHENMFWYRQDPGLGLRLIYFSYDVKMKEKGDIPEGYSVSREKKERFSLILESASTNQTSMYLCASSFVGDVSYEQYFGPGTRLTVT.

The gene calls are TRBV5-6 and TRBJ1-1; D remains unclear. The V gene lost 1 base and the J gene lost 1 base, with 14 bases spanning the gap. The germline CDR1 and CDR2 sequences are SGHDT and YYEEEE. This CDR3 is built from 16 residues. In DNA, the CDR3 is TGTGCCAGCAGCTTGTACCAACACATTAAGAACACTGAAGCTTTCTTT. Translated, it gives CASSLYQHIKNTEAFF.